What follows is one T cell receptor (beta chain) and its context. What it binds is unknown. TCRdb fed the RACE reads into MiXCR, producing one record per CDR3 protein. Here the sample spans roughly 84,000 distinct CDR3 sequences, under 11% being singletons. The time point denotes: patch test 2, 6 weeks after DPC sensitization. Treatment: therapeutic diphenylcyclopropenone sensitization with weekly scalp DPC. Germline CDR1 MNHEY, CDR2 SVGEGT. The CDR3 length is 15 residues. J was trimmed by 0 bases and V by 5 bases; bases with no gene match: 5. These data are taken from a study of human T cells and chemical hapten exposure. Overall study: Predominantly women, the patients had alopecia areata, totalis or universalis. General study results and limits: Expanded TCR counts at PT1 were positively correlated with the patch test score. Expanded TCRs formed significantly more large CDR3 similarity clusters than controls.

The sequence was obtained from a woman between 50 and 59 years old with alopecia areata. Some clones in this sample may be carry-over from other donors' samples. The chain recombines TRBV6-2 or TRBV6-3 with TRBJ1-1; 8 bases are shared with TRBD1. Sequencing used whole blood, obtained in connection with sensitization to the hapten diphenylcyclopropenone (DPC). CDR3 sequence reads: CASSPRGRVNTEAFF. The DNA of the CDR3 is TGTGCCAGCAGTCCCAGGGGGCGGGTGAACACTGAAGCTTTCTTT.